This TCR beta chain was sequenced during a study of shared clonotypes between healthy human individuals. The CDR3 covers 14 residues. J was trimmed by 12 bases and V by 3 bases; bases with no gene match: 13. CDR1 MGHRA and CDR2 YSYEKL come from the germline V gene. Data came from immunoSEQ multiplex PCR; TCRdb stores just in-frame clones and leaves some out. The sample includes 600,000 to 750,000 clones, over 55% of them seen just once. Input material: memory CD4+ T cells sorted from blood. Specified subset: CD45RA-negative fraction. The V gene is TRBV4-1, the J gene TRBJ1-1; 7 positions match TRBD1. This receptor was identified in a woman aged 25-40 years in good health. The CDR3 loop is CASSHNGREGATFF. The CDR3 nucleotides are TGCGCCAGCAGCCACAATGGGAGGGAGGGGGCCACTTTCTTT.